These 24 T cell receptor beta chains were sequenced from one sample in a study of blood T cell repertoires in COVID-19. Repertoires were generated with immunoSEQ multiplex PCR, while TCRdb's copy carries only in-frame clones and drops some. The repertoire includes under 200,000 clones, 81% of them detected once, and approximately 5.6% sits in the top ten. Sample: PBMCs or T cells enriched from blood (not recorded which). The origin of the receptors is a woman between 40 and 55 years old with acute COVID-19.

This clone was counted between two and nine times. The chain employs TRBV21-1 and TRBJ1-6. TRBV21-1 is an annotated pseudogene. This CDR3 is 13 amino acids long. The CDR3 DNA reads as TGTGCCCCCCCGAGGGACTATAATTCACCCCTCCACTTT. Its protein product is CAPPRDYNSPLHF.

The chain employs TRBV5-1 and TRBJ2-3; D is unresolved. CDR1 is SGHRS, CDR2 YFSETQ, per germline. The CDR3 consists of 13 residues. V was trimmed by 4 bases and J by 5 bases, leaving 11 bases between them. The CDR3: CASSPGTLDTQYF. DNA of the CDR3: TGCGCCAGCAGCCCCGGTACTTTAGATACGCAGTATTTT.

The CDR3 here is CASSRDSSTDTQYF. Written as DNA, the CDR3 is TGTGCCAGCAGTCGGGACTCCAGCACAGATACGCAGTATTTT. The chain couples TRBV5-6 to TRBJ2-3; a possible D gene is TRBD2 (6 bases). The V and J ends lost 5 bases and 0 bases respectively, with 10 bases between them. Per germline, CDR1 SGHDT and CDR2 YYEEEE. This CDR3 is 14 amino acids long. The whole variable domain, remainder taken from reference TRBV5-6 and TRBJ2-3, is DAGVTQSPTHLIKTRGQQVTLRCSPKSGHDTVSWYQQALGQGPQFIFQYYEEEERQRGNFPDRFSGHQFPNYSSELNVNALLLGDSALYLCASSRDSSTDTQYFGPGTRLTVL.

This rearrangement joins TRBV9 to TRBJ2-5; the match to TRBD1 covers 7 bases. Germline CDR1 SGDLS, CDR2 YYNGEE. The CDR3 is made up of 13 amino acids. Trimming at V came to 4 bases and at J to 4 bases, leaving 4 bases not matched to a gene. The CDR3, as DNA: TGTGCCAGCAGCTACAGGGGTGGAGAGACCCAGTACTTC. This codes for CASSYRGGETQYF.

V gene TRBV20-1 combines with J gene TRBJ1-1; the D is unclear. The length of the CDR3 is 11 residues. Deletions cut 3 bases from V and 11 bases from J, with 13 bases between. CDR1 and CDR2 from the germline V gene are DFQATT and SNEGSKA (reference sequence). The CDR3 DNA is TGCAGTGCTAGCACGGGGTTTACGGCTTTCTTT. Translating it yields CSASTGFTAFF.

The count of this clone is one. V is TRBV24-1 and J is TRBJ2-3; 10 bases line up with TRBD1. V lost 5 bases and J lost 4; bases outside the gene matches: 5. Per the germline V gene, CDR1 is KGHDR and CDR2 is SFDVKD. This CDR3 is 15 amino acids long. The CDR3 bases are TGTGCCACCAGTGCGGCGGGACAGGGGTCAGATACGCAGTATTTT. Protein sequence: CATSAAGQGSDTQYF.

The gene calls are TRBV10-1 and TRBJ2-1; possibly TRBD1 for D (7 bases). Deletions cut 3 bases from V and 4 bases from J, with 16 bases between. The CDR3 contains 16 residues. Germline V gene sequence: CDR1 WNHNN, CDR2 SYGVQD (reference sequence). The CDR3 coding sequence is TGCGCCAGCAGTGATGGGGCCCCAGGGGGGTACAATGAGCAGTTCTTC. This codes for CASSDGAPGGYNEQFF.

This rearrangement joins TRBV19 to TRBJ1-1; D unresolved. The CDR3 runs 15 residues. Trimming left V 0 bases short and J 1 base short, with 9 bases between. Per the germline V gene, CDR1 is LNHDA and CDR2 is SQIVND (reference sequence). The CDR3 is CASSIEGTANTEAFF. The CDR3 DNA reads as TGTGCCAGTAGTATAGAGGGCACCGCGAACACTGAAGCTTTCTTT.

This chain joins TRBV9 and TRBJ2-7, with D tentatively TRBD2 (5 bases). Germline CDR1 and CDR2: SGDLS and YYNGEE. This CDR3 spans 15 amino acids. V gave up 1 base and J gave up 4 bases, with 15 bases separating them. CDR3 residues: CASSVSSADGYEQYF. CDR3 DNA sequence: TGTGCCAGCAGCGTAAGTAGCGCAGATGGTTACGAGCAGTACTTC. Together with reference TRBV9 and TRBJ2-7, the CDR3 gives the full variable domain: DSGVTQTPKHLITATGQRVTLRCSPRSGDLSVYWYQQSLDQGLQFLIQYYNGEERAKGNILERFSAQQFPDLHSELNLSSLELGDSALYFCASSVSSADGYEQYFGPGTRLTVT.

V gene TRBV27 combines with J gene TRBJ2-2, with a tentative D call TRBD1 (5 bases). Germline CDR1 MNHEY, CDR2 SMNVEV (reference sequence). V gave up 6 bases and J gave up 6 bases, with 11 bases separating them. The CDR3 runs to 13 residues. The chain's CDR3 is CASSYQGSGELFF. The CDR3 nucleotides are TGTGCCAGCAGCTATCAGGGTTCCGGGGAGCTGTTTTTT.

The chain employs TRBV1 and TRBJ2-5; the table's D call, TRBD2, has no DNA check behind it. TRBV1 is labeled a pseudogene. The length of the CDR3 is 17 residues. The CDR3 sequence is CTSSQDGGVRKGETQYF. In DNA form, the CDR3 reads TGCACCAGCAGCCAAGACGGGGGAGTACGAAAGGGAGAGACCCAGTACTTC.

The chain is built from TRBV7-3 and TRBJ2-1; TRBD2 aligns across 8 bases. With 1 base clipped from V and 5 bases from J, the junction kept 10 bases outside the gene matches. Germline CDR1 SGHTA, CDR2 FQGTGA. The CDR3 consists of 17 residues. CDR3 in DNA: TGTGCCAGCAGCTTAATACCCGCTAGCGGGTTAAACAATGAGCAGTTCTTC. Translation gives CASSLIPASGLNNEQFF.

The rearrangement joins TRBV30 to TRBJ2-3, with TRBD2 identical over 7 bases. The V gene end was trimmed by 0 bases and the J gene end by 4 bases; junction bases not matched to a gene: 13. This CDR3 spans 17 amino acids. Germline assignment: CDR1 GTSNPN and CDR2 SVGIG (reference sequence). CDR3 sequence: CAWSVLGSGTVSDTQYF. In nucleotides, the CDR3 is TGTGCCTGGAGTGTACTGGGAAGCGGGACGGTTTCAGATACGCAGTATTTT.

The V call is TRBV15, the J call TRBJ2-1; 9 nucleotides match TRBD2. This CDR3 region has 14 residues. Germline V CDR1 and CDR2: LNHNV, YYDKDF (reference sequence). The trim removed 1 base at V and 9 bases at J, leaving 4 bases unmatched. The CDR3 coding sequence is TGTGCCACCAGCAGAGGCCCTAGCGGGACTGAGCAGTTCTTC. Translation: CATSRGPSGTEQFF.

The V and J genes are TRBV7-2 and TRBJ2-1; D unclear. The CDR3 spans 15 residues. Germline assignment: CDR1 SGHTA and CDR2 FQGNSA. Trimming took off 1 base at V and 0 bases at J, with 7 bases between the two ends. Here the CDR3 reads CASSLDVSSYNEQFF. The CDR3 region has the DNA TGTGCCAGCAGCTTAGATGTTAGCTCCTACAATGAGCAGTTCTTC. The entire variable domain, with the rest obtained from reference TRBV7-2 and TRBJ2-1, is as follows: GAGVSQSPSNKVTEKGKDVELRCDPISGHTALYWYRQSLGQGLEFLIYFQGNSAPDKSGLPSDRFSAERTGGSVSTLTIQRTQQEDSAVYLCASSLDVSSYNEQFFGPGTRLTVL.

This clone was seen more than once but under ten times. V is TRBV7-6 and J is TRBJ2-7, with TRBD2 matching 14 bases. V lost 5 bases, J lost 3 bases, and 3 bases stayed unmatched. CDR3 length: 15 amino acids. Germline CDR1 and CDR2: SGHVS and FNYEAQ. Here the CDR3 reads CASSRGTSGSYEQYF. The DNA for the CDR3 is TGTGCCAGCAGCCGAGGGACTAGCGGGAGCTACGAGCAGTACTTC.

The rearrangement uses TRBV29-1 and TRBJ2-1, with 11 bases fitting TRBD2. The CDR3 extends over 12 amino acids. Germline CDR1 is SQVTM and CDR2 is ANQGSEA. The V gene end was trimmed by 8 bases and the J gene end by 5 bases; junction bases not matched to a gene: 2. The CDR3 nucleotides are TGCAGCCTGGGACTAGCGGACAATGAGCAGTTCTTC. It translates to CSLGLADNEQFF.

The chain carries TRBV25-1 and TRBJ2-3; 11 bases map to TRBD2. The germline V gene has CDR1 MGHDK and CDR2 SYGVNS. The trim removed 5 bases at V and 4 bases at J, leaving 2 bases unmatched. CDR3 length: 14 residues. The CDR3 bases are TGTGCCAGCAGTCTAGCGGGAGGCGCAGATACGCAGTATTTT. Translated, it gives CASSLAGGADTQYF.

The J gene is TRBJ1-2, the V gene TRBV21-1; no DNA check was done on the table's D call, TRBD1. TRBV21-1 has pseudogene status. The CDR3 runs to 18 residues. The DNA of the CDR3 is TGTGCCAGCAGCTACTGCGGGACAGGGTGTGGAGCTAACTATGGCTACACCTTC. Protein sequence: CASSYCGTGCGANYGYTF.

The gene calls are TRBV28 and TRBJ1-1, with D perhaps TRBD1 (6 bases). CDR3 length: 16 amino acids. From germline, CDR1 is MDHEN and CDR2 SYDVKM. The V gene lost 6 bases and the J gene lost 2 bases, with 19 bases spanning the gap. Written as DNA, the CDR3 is TGTGCCAGCAGCCCCCTGCCCCGGGACATTAACACTGAAGCTTTCTTT. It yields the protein CASSPLPRDINTEAFF. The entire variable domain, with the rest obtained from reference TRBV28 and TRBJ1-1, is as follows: DVKVTQSSRYLVKRTGEKVFLECVQDMDHENMFWYRQDPGLGLRLIYFSYDVKMKEKGDIPEGYSVSREKKERFSLILESASTNQTSMYLCASSPLPRDINTEAFFGQGTRLTVV.

This CDR3 is CSASSPPMRTYNEQFF. In DNA, the CDR3 is TGCAGTGCTAGTTCCCCCCCCATGCGGACCTACAATGAGCAGTTCTTC. The chain recombines TRBV20-1 with TRBJ2-1, with no clear D. This CDR3 contains 16 residues. The V end was cut by 3 bases, the J end by 2 bases, with 17 bases between. The germline V gene has CDR1 DFQATT and CDR2 SNEGSKA (reference sequence).

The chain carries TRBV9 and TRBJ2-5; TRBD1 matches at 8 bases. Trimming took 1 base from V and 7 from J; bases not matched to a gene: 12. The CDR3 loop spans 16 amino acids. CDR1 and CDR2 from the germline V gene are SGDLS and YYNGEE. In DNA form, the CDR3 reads TGTGCCAGCAGCGTAACCGGGACAGGCGCATGGGGGACCCAGTACTTC. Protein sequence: CASSVTGTGAWGTQYF.

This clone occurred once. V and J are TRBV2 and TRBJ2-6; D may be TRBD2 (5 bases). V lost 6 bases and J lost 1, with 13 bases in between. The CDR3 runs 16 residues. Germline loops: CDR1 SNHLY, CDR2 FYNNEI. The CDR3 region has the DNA TGTGCCAGCAGGGTGGGAGAGGTATCTGGGGCCAACGTCCTGACTTTC. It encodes CASRVGEVSGANVLTF. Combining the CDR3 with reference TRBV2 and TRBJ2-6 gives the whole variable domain EPEVTQTPSHQVTQMGQEVILRCVPISNHLYFYWYRQILGQKVEFLVSFYNNEISEKSEIFDDQFSVERPDGSNFTLKIRSTKLEDSAMYFCASRVGEVSGANVLTFGAGSRLTVL.

Here the CDR3 reads CASSSPAERSYNEQFF. CDR3 DNA: TGTGCCAGCAGCTCCCCAGCGGAACGCTCCTACAATGAGCAGTTCTTC. The genes are TRBV5-5 and TRBJ2-1, with D tentatively TRBD2 (5 bases). The CDR3 sequence is 16 residues long. Germline-derived CDR1 and CDR2 are SGHKS and YYEKEE (reference sequence). Between the trimmed V and J ends, which lost 3 bases and 0 bases, there was a span of 13 bases.